Following are 26 T cell receptor beta chains from one sample sequenced in a study of cytomegalovirus exposure and HLA in healthy donors. PCR amplification relied on 60 Vbeta primers (plus 13 Jbeta primers). This table comes from immunoSEQ multiplex PCR, and its TCRdb copy is limited to in-frame clones, with some not included. Recorded for this sample: some 76,000 clones. The specimen sequenced was PBMCs. Every receptor here comes from a man aged 40-49 years in good health and CMV-seronegative.

J is TRBJ2-3 and V is TRBV29-1; 14 nucleotides agree with TRBD2. The CDR3 sequence is 16 residues long. The trim removed 6 bases at V and 0 bases at J, leaving 5 bases unmatched. Germline-derived CDR1 and CDR2 are SQVTM and ANQGSEA. CDR3 residues: CSVLGLAGDSTDTQYF. CDR3 bases: TGCAGCGTCCTGGGACTAGCGGGGGACAGCACAGATACGCAGTATTTT.

The genes are TRBV25-1 and TRBJ1-1; D is undetermined. Trimming pared 6 bases from V and 3 bases from J, leaving 5 bases between. The CDR3 sequence is 11 residues long. CDR1 and CDR2 (germline): MGHDK, SYGVNS. The chain's CDR3 is CASRLYTEAFF. The DNA for the CDR3 is TGTGCCAGCAGACTCTACACTGAAGCTTTCTTT.

This sequence joins TRBV28 and TRBJ1-5; 9 bases line up with TRBD1. Germline assignment: CDR1 MDHEN and CDR2 SYDVKM. Unmatched junction bases numbered 6, after V lost 5 bases and J lost 4 bases. This CDR3 contains 15 residues. In DNA form, the CDR3 reads TGTGCCAGCAGTCCCGGGACAGGGATAAATCAGCCCCAGCATTTT. Protein: CASSPGTGINQPQHF.

This rearrangement joins TRBV18 to TRBJ2-7, with 9 bases matching TRBD2. After removal of 3 bases from V and 3 bases from J, the junction contained 15 bases not matched to a gene. The germline V gene has CDR1 KGHSH and CDR2 LQKENI. The CDR3 has 18 residues. This CDR3 is CASSPRGVTSGLDYEQYF. The CDR3 DNA follows: TGTGCCAGCTCACCCAGGGGGGTGACTAGCGGACTCGACTACGAGCAGTACTTC.

The gene calls are TRBV7-9 and TRBJ2-3; possible D gene TRBD2, 5 bases. The CDR3 is 16 amino acids. The V gene's germline CDR1 is SEHNR and CDR2 FQNEAQ (reference sequence). V lost 4 bases, J lost 1 base, and 15 bases lay in between. CDR3 DNA: TGTGCCAGCAGCTGGCGGGTTGGAGACCGCACAGATACGCAGTATTTT. Its protein is CASSWRVGDRTDTQYF.

The genes are TRBV5-4 and TRBJ2-5, with 9 bases matching TRBD2. Germline lookup yields CDR1 SGHNT and CDR2 YYREEE (reference sequence). This CDR3 spans 15 amino acids. V was pared by 0 bases and J by 5 bases, with 5 bases of the junction left unmatched. As DNA, the CDR3 is TGTGCCAGCAGCTTGGACTTAGCGGGGGCTGAGACCCAGTACTTC. This encodes CASSLDLAGAETQYF.

V gene TRBV5-5 combines with J gene TRBJ1-5; 7 bases fit TRBD1. CDR3 length: 16 residues. V lost 3 bases, J lost 0 bases, and 6 bases stayed unmatched. Germline loops: CDR1 SGHKS, CDR2 YYEKEE (reference sequence). CDR3 nucleotide sequence: TGTGCCAGCAGCTCGGACAGGTTTAATAGCAATCAGCCCCAGCATTTT. Protein product: CASSSDRFNSNQPQHF.

The V call is TRBV7-9, the J call TRBJ2-2; D perhaps matches TRBD1 (6 bases). V shed 4 bases and J shed 3 bases, with 12 bases lying between them. Germline V lookup: CDR1 SEHNR, CDR2 FQNEAQ (reference sequence). The CDR3 is 15 amino acids. CDR3 loop: CASSSNRVDTGELFF. As DNA, the CDR3 is TGTGCCAGCAGCTCCAACAGGGTGGACACCGGGGAGCTGTTTTTT.

The rearrangement links TRBV27 to TRBJ2-1, with 13 bases identical to TRBD2. Trimming took 6 bases from V and 2 from J; bases not matched to a gene: 13. Per germline, CDR1 MNHEY and CDR2 SMNVEV (reference sequence). The CDR3 sequence is 19 residues long. CDR3 region: CASSPRWTSGRSPYNEQFF. CDR3 DNA: TGTGCCAGCAGCCCACGGTGGACTAGCGGGAGAAGTCCCTACAATGAGCAGTTCTTC.

The chain carries TRBV7-2 and TRBJ1-1; the D is unclear. V was cut by 2 bases and J by 1 base, with 8 bases left in between. The CDR3 consists of 14 residues. Germline V gives CDR1 SGHTA, CDR2 FQGNSA. The CDR3 DNA reads TGTGCCAGCAGCTTACTTGGGCAGAACACTGAAGCTTTCTTT. This codes for CASSLLGQNTEAFF.

The J gene is TRBJ2-7, the V gene TRBV5-1, with D maybe TRBD1 (5 bases). V was cut by 0 bases and J by 6 bases, with 13 bases left in between. The CDR3 sequence is 14 residues long. Germline lookup yields CDR1 SGHRS and CDR2 YFSETQ. The CDR3 DNA reads as TGCGCCAGCAGCTTGGAAGGGGTTGGGGCCGAGCAGTACTTC. Translation: CASSLEGVGAEQYF.

This chain links TRBV7-2 with TRBJ1-3, with 10 bases lining up with TRBD1. Per the germline V gene, CDR1 is SGHTA and CDR2 is FQGNSA. With V trimmed by 5 bases and J by 0 bases, 4 bases remained unmatched. The CDR3 length is 16 residues. CDR3 sequence (DNA): TGTGCCAGCAGCGCTGGGACAGGGGCCTCTGGAAACACCATATATTTT. It yields the protein CASSAGTGASGNTIYF.

The V and J genes are TRBV30 and TRBJ2-7, with 7 bases that match TRBD1. The germline CDR1 and CDR2 sequences are GTSNPN and SVGIG (reference sequence). V dropped 6 bases and J dropped 3; count of bases not matched to a gene: 8. CDR3 size: 13 residues. DNA for the CDR3: TGTGCCTGTACAGGGGACCTTTACTACGAGCAGTACTTC. Translated: CACTGDLYYEQYF.

V gene TRBV10-3 combines with J gene TRBJ2-3; possible D gene TRBD2, 6 bases. Trimming shortened V by 10 bases and J by 2 bases, and 22 bases separated the two germline ends. Per the germline V gene, CDR1 is ENHRY and CDR2 is SYGVKD. This CDR3 spans 16 amino acids. The CDR3 loop reads CATLPGGTATTDTQYF. In DNA form, the CDR3 reads TGTGCCACCCTTCCGGGCGGGACCGCGACCACAGATACGCAGTATTTT.

This chain uses TRBV9 with TRBJ2-7, with 8 bases identical to TRBD2. The CDR3 covers 15 residues. The V segment lost 3 bases and the J segment 6 bases; nucleotides outside the gene matches: 11. Germline CDR1 reads SGDLS; CDR2 reads YYNGEE. In DNA form, the CDR3 reads TGTGCCAGCAGCGCCCGCCCCGGACTAGCTCGCGAGCAGTACTTC. It codes for CASSARPGLAREQYF.

V gene TRBV2 combines with J gene TRBJ2-1; no reliable D call. The germline gives CDR1 SNHLY, CDR2 FYNNEI. The CDR3 has 12 residues. Trimming removed 9 bases from V and 13 bases from J, with 19 bases in between. Here the CDR3 DNA reads TGTGCCAGTTCTACTGAAGTGGTACCCCAGTTCTTC. Translating gives CASSTEVVPQFF.

The chain joins TRBV18 to TRBJ1-2, with D possibly being TRBD1 (5 bases). Trimming removed 6 bases from V and 4 bases from J, with 12 bases in between. CDR1 KGHSH and CDR2 LQKENI come from the germline V gene. CDR3 length: 13 residues. CDR3 in amino acids: CASSPRDLYGYTF. CDR3 bases: TGTGCCAGCTCGCCGCGGGACCTCTATGGCTACACCTTC.

The chain uses TRBV5-6 and TRBJ2-1; TRBD2 might be the D (6 bases). Trimming removed 0 bases from V and 5 bases from J, with 12 bases in between. The CDR3 runs 15 residues. Germline values: CDR1 SGHDT, CDR2 YYEEEE. The CDR3 region is CASSLVGTPNNEQFF. CDR3 bases: TGTGCCAGCAGCTTGGTAGGGACTCCAAACAATGAGCAGTTCTTC. The full variable domain, completed using reference TRBV5-6 and TRBJ2-1, is DAGVTQSPTHLIKTRGQQVTLRCSPKSGHDTVSWYQQALGQGPQFIFQYYEEEERQRGNFPDRFSGHQFPNYSSELNVNALLLGDSALYLCASSLVGTPNNEQFFGPGTRLTVL.

V and J are TRBV9 and TRBJ2-7, with TRBD1 identical over 7 bases. Trimming at V came to 3 bases and at J to 0 bases, leaving 12 bases not matched to a gene. Per germline, CDR1 SGDLS and CDR2 YYNGEE. The CDR3 runs to 17 residues. CDR3: CASSEGSGTVFSYEQYF. The CDR3 DNA sequence: TGTGCCAGCAGCGAGGGGTCGGGGACAGTCTTCTCCTACGAGCAGTACTTC.

Remarks on this clone: Other nucleotide sequences from this sample produce the same CDR3. The V and J genes are TRBV5-1 and TRBJ1-5; the D gene is possibly TRBD1 (6 bases). Germline values: CDR1 SGHRS, CDR2 YFSETQ. V was shortened by 4 bases and J by 0 bases, with 8 bases between the two germline ends. This CDR3 has 14 residues. The CDR3 sequence: CASSADSSNQPQHF. CDR3 DNA sequence: TGCGCCAGCAGCGCGGACAGTAGCAATCAGCCCCAGCATTTT.

The chain links TRBV5-4 to TRBJ1-3; a possible D gene is TRBD1 (5 bases). Germline values: CDR1 SGHNT, CDR2 YYREEE (reference sequence). The CDR3 runs to 13 residues. Trimming shortened V by 0 bases and J by 11 bases, and 12 bases separated the two germline ends. In nucleotides, the CDR3 is TGTGCCAGCAGCTTGGACAGCAGGGCCCCCATATATTTT. This gives the protein CASSLDSRAPIYF. The whole variable domain, filled in from reference TRBV5-4 and TRBJ1-3, reads ETGVTQSPTHLIKTRGQQVTLRCSSQSGHNTVSWYQQALGQGPQFIFQYYREEENGRGNFPPRFSGLQFPNYSSELNVNALELDDSALYLCASSLDSRAPIYFGEGSWLTVV.

Turning to this clone: The junction does not match germline at one end; this may be a read error. The genes are TRBV7-7 and TRBJ1-5; D call uncertain. Looked up from germline, CDR1 is SSHAT and CDR2 is FNYEAQ (reference sequence). This CDR3 region has 14 residues. DNA for the CDR3: TGTGCTAGCAGCTTAGAAGCCCCCAATCAGCCCCAGCATTTT. Its translation: CASSLEAPNQPQHF.

The chain joins TRBV30 to TRBJ2-5; TRBD2 agrees at 8 bases. The J call is uncertain, as TRBJ2-7 better fits the DNA end. The CDR3 extends over 18 amino acids. The V gene's germline CDR1 is GTSNPN and CDR2 SVGIG (reference sequence). CDR3 sequence reads: CAWSHGPGRTSQDYEQYF. CDR3 DNA: TGTGCCTGGAGTCACGGGCCAGGTCGGACTAGCCAAGACTACGAGCAGTACTTC.

The rearrangement links TRBV30 to TRBJ1-3; no reliable D call. With 0 bases removed from V and 0 bases from J, the gap between germline ends came to 9 bases. Germline V lookup: CDR1 GTSNPN, CDR2 SVGIG (reference sequence). CDR3 length: 15 amino acids. Here the CDR3 DNA reads TGTGCCTGGAGTGTACCGAAGAGCTCTGGAAACACCATATATTTT. Translated, it gives CAWSVPKSSGNTIYF.

The J gene is TRBJ1-6, the V gene TRBV27; D remains unclear. The V gene's germline CDR1 is MNHEY and CDR2 SMNVEV (reference sequence). The CDR3 sequence is 12 residues long. V was pared by 3 bases and J by 8 bases, with 5 bases between. CDR3 DNA: TGTGCCAGCAGTTTCATGTATTCACCCCTCCACTTT. It specifies CASSFMYSPLHF.

This chain connects TRBV6-5 to TRBJ2-3; the D gene is possibly TRBD1 (5 bases). Between the trimmed V and J ends, which lost 3 bases and 2 bases, there was a span of 12 bases. Germline CDR1 is MNHEY and CDR2 is SVGAGI. The CDR3 has 15 residues. The CDR3 sequence: CASSYRQGLTDTQYF. The CDR3 DNA follows: TGTGCCAGCAGTTATAGGCAGGGCCTCACAGATACGCAGTATTTT.